The T cell receptor (beta chain) under discussion was sequenced for a study of cytomegalovirus exposure and HLA in healthy donors. The donors gave bone marrow, and they were healthy. Germline V CDR1 and CDR2: LNHDA, SQIVND (reference sequence). V shed 7 bases and J shed 8 bases, with 11 bases lying between them. This CDR3 comprises 11 residues. This clone was observed a single time. Its target is not known. Study-level results: Reports credit the classifier with highly specific, highly sensitive diagnosis of cytomegalovirus status. Looking again later, the authors saw that most CMV-associated TCR beta chains seemed HLA-restricted.

PCR involved 60 Vbeta and 13 Jbeta primers. TCRdb keeps only in-frame clones here, not all; method: immunoSEQ multiplex PCR. The sample has some 130,000 clones, around 72% seen once. The source material was PBMCs. This sequence originates from a woman aged 40 to 50 in good health and CMV-seronegative. This chain uses TRBV19 with TRBJ1-1; maybe TRBD1 (6 bases). This CDR3 reads CASITGGEAFF. CDR3 bases: TGTGCCAGTATCACTGGGGGCGAAGCTTTCTTT.